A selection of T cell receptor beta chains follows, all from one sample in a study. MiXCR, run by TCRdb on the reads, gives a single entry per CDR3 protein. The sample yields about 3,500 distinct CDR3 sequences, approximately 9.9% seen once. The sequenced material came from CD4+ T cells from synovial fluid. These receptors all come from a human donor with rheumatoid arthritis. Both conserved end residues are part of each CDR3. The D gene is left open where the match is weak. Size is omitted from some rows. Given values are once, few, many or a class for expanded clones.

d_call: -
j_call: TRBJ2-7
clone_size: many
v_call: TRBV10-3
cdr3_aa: CAISEGNGEQYF
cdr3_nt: TGTGCCATCAGTGAGGGAAATGGCGAGCAGTACTTC

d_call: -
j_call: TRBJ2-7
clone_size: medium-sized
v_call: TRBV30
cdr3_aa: CAWSSRAGYEQYF
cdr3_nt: TGTGCCTGGAGTTCTCGGGCAGGGTACGAGCAGTACTTC

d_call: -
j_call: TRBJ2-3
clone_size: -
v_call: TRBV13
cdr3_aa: CASSLGRGDTQYF
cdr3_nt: TGTGCCAGCAGCTTAGGCCGGGGAGATACGCAGTATTTT

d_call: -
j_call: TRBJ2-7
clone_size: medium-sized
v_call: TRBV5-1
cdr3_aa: CASSLGEYEQYF
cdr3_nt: TGCGCCAGCAGCTTGGGGGAATACGAGCAGTACTTC

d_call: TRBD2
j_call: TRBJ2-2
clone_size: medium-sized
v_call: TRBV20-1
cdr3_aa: CSARREEPSGELFF
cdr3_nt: TGCAGTGCTAGGCGGGAGGAACCCTCCGGGGAGCTGTTTTTT

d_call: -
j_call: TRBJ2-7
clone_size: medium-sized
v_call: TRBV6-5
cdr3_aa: CASTNPRTYEQYF
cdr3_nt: TGTGCCAGCACCAACCCCAGAACATACGAGCAGTACTTC

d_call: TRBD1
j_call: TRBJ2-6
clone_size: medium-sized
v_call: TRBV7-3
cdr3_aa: CASSLQGAAGANVLTF
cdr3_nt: TGTGCCAGCAGCTTACAGGGGGCGGCTGGGGCCAACGTCCTGACTTTC

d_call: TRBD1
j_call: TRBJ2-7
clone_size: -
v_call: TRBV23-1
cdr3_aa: CANSLKAYRGLCYEQYF
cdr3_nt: TGCGCCAACAGTCTCAAAGCCTACAGGGGTTTATGCTACGAGCAGTACTTC

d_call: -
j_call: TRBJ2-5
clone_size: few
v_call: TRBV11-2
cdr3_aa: CASSQGWTTKETQYF
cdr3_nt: TGTGCCAGCAGCCAGGGCTGGACAACCAAAGAGACCCAGTACTTC

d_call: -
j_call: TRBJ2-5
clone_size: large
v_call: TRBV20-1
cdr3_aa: CSAAGTGETQYF
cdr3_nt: TGCAGTGCTGCTGGAACAGGGGAGACCCAGTACTTC

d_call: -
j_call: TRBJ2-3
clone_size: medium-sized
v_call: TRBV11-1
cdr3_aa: CASSLLGAPTDTQYF
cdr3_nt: TGTGCCAGCAGCCTCCTGGGTGCACCCACAGATACGCAGTATTTT